A selection of T cell receptor beta chains follows, all from one sample in a study of a mutant IDH1 vaccine in newly diagnosed glioma. These receptors have no known antigen. Only in-frame clones appear in the TCRdb table, and some are missing; sequencing was by immunoSEQ multiplex PCR. The sample includes tens of thousands of clones, over 65% seen only once; the top ten take 12%. The specimen was PBMCs, collected from a glioma patient whose treatment included an IDH1 peptide vaccine. The receptors were gathered from a man aged 40-50 years with glioma. The CDR3 runs from the conserved cysteine through the conserved F or W. D genes are given only for firm matches. Where a row states a size, it is once, few, many or the class of an expanded clone; other rows omit it.

TRBV5-1	18	-	TRBD2	TRBJ2-1	TGCGCCAGCAGCTTGGCCGGGACTAGCGGGGGATCCTACAATGAGCAGTTCTTC	CASSLAGTSGGSYNEQFF
TRBV7-2	15	-	TRBD1	TRBJ2-7	TGTGCCAGCAGCTCCGGGACAGGGGGCGGCTACGAGCAGTACTTC	CASSSGTGGGYEQYF
TRBV6-1	14	-	-	TRBJ1-1	TGTGCCAGCAGTGAGGGCAGGGGTGGTACTGAAGCTTTCTTT	CASSEGRGGTEAFF
TRBV7-2	15	-	-	TRBJ1-5	TGTGCCAGCAGCTCGGGGAATCTCGGCAATCAGCCCCAGCATTTT	CASSSGNLGNQPQHF
TRBV7-2	15	-	-	TRBJ1-5	TGTGCCAGCAGCTTAGATGGGCAGGTACATCAGCCCCAGCATTTT	CASSLDGQVHQPQHF
TRBV30	13	few	TRBD2	TRBJ2-2	TGTGCCTTTAGCGGGATGAACACCGGGGAGCTGTTTTTT	CAFSGMNTGELFF
TRBV5-6	16	-	-	TRBJ2-4	TGTGCCAGCAGCTCGGCGGGGTGGGGGGCCAAAAACATTCAGTACTTC	CASSSAGWGAKNIQYF
TRBV7-6	13	few	-	TRBJ2-1	TGTGCCAGCAGCTTTCAGTCCTACAATGAGCAGTTCTTC	CASSFQSYNEQFF
TRBV18	15	-	TRBD1	TRBJ2-7	TGTGCCAGCTCACCATCAACCGGGACAGGGGACGAGCAGTACTTC	CASSPSTGTGDEQYF
TRBV5-4	14	-	TRBD2	TRBJ2-5	TGTGCCAGCAGCTTCCGCAGGGAGGGAGAGACCCAGTACTTC	CASSFRREGETQYF
TRBV7-8	14	-	-	TRBJ2-6	TGTGCCAGCAGCCTCCGGGCTTCTACCCTAGTCCTGACTTTC	CASSLRASTLVLTF
TRBV2	16	-	-	TRBJ2-7	TGTGCCAGCAGTGAAATGGCGGGAACTTCCACTTACGAGCAGTACTTC	CASSEMAGTSTYEQYF
TRBV12-5	16	-	-	TRBJ1-2	TGTGCTAGTGGTTTGGGGGTACCCCCAGTTTCCTATGGCTACACCTTC	CASGLGVPPVSYGYTF
TRBV11-3	17	-	TRBD2	TRBJ2-2	TGTGCCAGCAGCCGTGGACTAGCGGGAGATAGCACCGGGGAGCTGTTTTTT	CASSRGLAGDSTGELFF
TRBV6-1	13	-	-	TRBJ2-1	TGTGCCAGCAGTGAACAGGCGATCAATGAGCAGTTCTTC	CASSEQAINEQFF
TRBV11-3	14	-	-	TRBJ2-2	TGTGCCAGCAGCTTCGTCCGCGGCACCGGGGAGCTGTTTTTT	CASSFVRGTGELFF
TRBV7-2	14	-	-	TRBJ2-5	TGTGCCAGCAGCCCAGGAACCGGGAGTCAGACCCAGTACTTC	CASSPGTGSQTQYF
TRBV30	13	few	-	TRBJ1-1	TGTGCCTGGAGGGTTTCGGGGGGAACTGAAGCTTTCTTT	CAWRVSGGTEAFF
TRBV19	14	-	-	TRBJ1-2	TGTGCCAGTAGTAAGGAGGGGGGGTCCTATGGCTACACCTTC	CASSKEGGSYGYTF
TRBV7-8	12	-	-	TRBJ2-2	TGTGCCAGCAGCTTAGACACCGGGGAGCTGTTTTTT	CASSLDTGELFF
TRBV20-1	11	few	-	TRBJ2-7	TGCAGTGCCACGCAGGGTGACGAGCAGTACTTC	CSATQGDEQYF
TRBV7-9	17	-	-	TRBJ2-3	TGTGCCAGCAGCTTAGGGCGGGCCGGGAGCCGCACAGATACGCAGTATTTT	CASSLGRAGSRTDTQYF
TRBV6-4	13	-	TRBD2	TRBJ2-3	TGTGCCAGCAGTGAGGGACTAGGAGATACGCAGTATTTT	CASSEGLGDTQYF
TRBV10-1	13	-	-	TRBJ1-2	TGCGCCAGCAGTGAGTCAGGGTCGCATGGCTACACCTTC	CASSESGSHGYTF
TRBV10-2	14	-	-	TRBJ2-1	TGCGCCAGCAGTGGGTCACGCAGCTACAATGAGCAGTTCTTC	CASSGSRSYNEQFF
TRBV6-4	13	few	-	TRBJ1-1	TGTGCCAGCAGTGACGGGGGGAGCACTGAAGCTTTCTTT	CASSDGGSTEAFF
TRBV5-5	19	-	TRBD2	TRBJ2-3	TGTGCCAGCAGCTCATCCGCGGGACTAGCGGGAGGCAGCACAGATACGCAGTATTTT	CASSSSAGLAGGSTDTQYF
TRBV30	12	once	-	TRBJ1-2	TGTGCCTGTCTCAGGGACTTGCCAGGCTACACCTTC	CACLRDLPGYTF
TRBV6-5	12	-	TRBD1	TRBJ2-1	TGTGCCAGCAGTCCGGGACAGAGAAAGCAGTTCTTC	CASSPGQRKQFF
TRBV2	16	-	-	TRBJ1-3	TGTGCCACCGAAAAATGGAGTCCTGAGGGAGGAAACACCATATATTTT	CATEKWSPEGGNTIYF
TRBV30	16	-	-	TRBJ2-5	TGTGCCTGGAGTGTACCCTGGGAGGGGGAAGAAGGGAGCCAGTACTTC	CAWSVPWEGEEGSQYF
TRBV19	15	-	-	TRBJ2-2	TGTGCCAGTACGAGCGGGCCGGCTATGACCGGGGAGCTGTTTTTT	CASTSGPAMTGELFF
TRBV6-6	15	-	-	TRBJ2-2	TGTGCCAGCAGTTACAGTGGGACTAACACCGGGGAGCTGTTTTTT	CASSYSGTNTGELFF
TRBV11-3	17	-	-	TRBJ1-1	TGTGCCAGCAGCAAAAAAACGGTGTTCGGGGAGGATACTGAAGCTTTCTTT	CASSKKTVFGEDTEAFF
TRBV5-1	19	once	-	TRBJ2-6	TGCGCCAGCAGCCGGCTGGGGGGGCGAATGGGCTCTGGGGCCAACGTCCTGACTTTC	CASSRLGGRMGSGANVLTF
TRBV7-6	15	few	-	TRBJ2-2	TGTGCCAGCAGCGAAAATGTGGGTGGGACCGGGGAGCTGTTTTTT	CASSENVGGTGELFF
TRBV15	15	-	TRBD2	TRBJ2-5	TGTGCCACCAGCAGAGACTTCAGCGGGAGAAGGACCCAGTACTTC	CATSRDFSGRRTQYF
TRBV6-1	15	-	-	TRBJ1-5	TGTGCCAGCAGTGAAGAATGGCAGGTGAATCAGCCCCAGCATTTT	CASSEEWQVNQPQHF
TRBV7-8	15	once	TRBD1	TRBJ1-1	TGTGCCAGCAGCCCAGGTTCAGGGGGAACCGCTGAAGCTTTCTTT	CASSPGSGGTAEAFF
TRBV29-1	11	-	-	TRBJ2-1	TGCAGCGTGGGACCGGGGAATGAGCAGTTCTTC	CSVGPGNEQFF
TRBV29-1	13	-	TRBD1	TRBJ1-2	TGCAGCGTCCGGGACAGCGCCCGCTATGGCTACACCTTC	CSVRDSARYGYTF
TRBV7-2	18	-	TRBD2	TRBJ2-2	TGTGCCAGCAGCCCCAGGGGTGGCGGGAGGGCGAACACCGGGGAGCTGTTTTTT	CASSPRGGGRANTGELFF
TRBV4-2	20	few	TRBD2	TRBJ2-5	TGTGCCAGCAGCCAAGTAAACAACCGATGGTTAGCGGGAGATGCGGAGACCCAGTACTTC	CASSQVNNRWLAGDAETQYF
TRBV7-9	16	-	-	TRBJ2-5	TGTGCCAGCAGCGCAAGAGCCAGCGGAAATCAAGAGACCCAGTACTTC	CASSARASGNQETQYF
TRBV9	13	-	TRBD2	TRBJ2-5	TGTGCCAGCAGCGTAACGGGGGGAGAGACCCAGTACTTC	CASSVTGGETQYF
TRBV5-6	15	-	TRBD1	TRBJ1-4	TGTGCCAGCAGCTTACAGGGGGCGCTTAGGGAAAAACTGTTTTTT	CASSLQGALREKLFF
TRBV6-5	14	-	-	TRBJ2-1	TGTGCCAGCAGTTACGGGGGAGGGGGTTATGAGCAGTTCTTC	CASSYGGGGYEQFF
TRBV2	16	few	TRBD1	TRBJ1-1	TGTGCCAGCACAGCGGCGGACAGGGGGCGAGGCACTGAAGCTTTCTTT	CASTAADRGRGTEAFF
TRBV29-1	13	-	-	TRBJ2-5	TGCAGCGTTGAGGCTCGCAGGGGAGAGACCCAGTACTTC	CSVEARRGETQYF
TRBV9	16	few	-	TRBJ1-1	TGTGCCAGCAGCGTAGACCCAAACCCCTCCAACACTGAAGCTTTCTTT	CASSVDPNPSNTEAFF
TRBV20-1	11	few	-	TRBJ1-1	TGCAGTGCCCAGACAGATTCTGAAGCTTTCTTT	CSAQTDSEAFF
TRBV5-6	14	few	-	TRBJ1-5	TGTGCCAGCAGCCCTGGACCGAACAATCAGCCCCAGCATTTT	CASSPGPNNQPQHF
TRBV7-8	16	-	-	TRBJ2-3	TGTGCCAGCAGCGAAGAAGAGGGGTCTAGCACAGATACGCAGTATTTT	CASSEEEGSSTDTQYF
TRBV7-2	15	-	-	TRBJ2-2	TGTGCCAGCAGCCCGGTAGGGGCGAACACCGGGGAGCTGTTTTTT	CASSPVGANTGELFF
TRBV10-3	15	-	TRBD2	TRBJ2-7	TGTGCCATCAGTGAAGTACTAGCGGACACCTACGAGCAGTACTTC	CAISEVLADTYEQYF
TRBV6-5	13	few	-	TRBJ1-1	TGTGCCAGCAGCGTTACAGGGCAACCAGGCGCTTTCTTT	CASSVTGQPGAFF
TRBV5-1	15	-	-	TRBJ2-7	TGCGCCAGCAGCTTGGCGGGTCCCCGGGTAGTCGAGCAGTACTTC	CASSLAGPRVVEQYF
TRBV7-9	14	medium-sized	-	TRBJ1-1	TGTGCCAGCAGCCCCCCCCGGACCCACACTGAAGCTTTCTTT	CASSPPRTHTEAFF